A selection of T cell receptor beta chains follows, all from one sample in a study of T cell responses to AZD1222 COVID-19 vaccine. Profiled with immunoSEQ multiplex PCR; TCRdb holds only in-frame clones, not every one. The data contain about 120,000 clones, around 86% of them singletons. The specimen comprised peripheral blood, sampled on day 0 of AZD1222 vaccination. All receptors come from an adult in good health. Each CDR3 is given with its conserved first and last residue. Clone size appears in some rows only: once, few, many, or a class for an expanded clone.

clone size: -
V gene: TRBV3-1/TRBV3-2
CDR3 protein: CASSQDHRGPNTEAFF

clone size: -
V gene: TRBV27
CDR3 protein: CASAPWGSPGRGEQYF

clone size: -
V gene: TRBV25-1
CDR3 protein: CASSEQGALDLTDTQYF

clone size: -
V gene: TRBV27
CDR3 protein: CASSSGTSVIWQDEQYF

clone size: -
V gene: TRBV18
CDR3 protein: CASSFPTGSYEQYF

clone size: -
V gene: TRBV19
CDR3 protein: CASSPRGNEKLFF

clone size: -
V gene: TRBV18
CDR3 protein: CASSPSMNTEAFF

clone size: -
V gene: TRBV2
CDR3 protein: CASSARGENTIYF

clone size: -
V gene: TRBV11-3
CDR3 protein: CASSGQGTEAFF

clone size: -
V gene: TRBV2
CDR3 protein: CASSEGRPLSGANVLTF

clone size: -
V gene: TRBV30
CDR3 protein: CAWSGVRDTSPLHF

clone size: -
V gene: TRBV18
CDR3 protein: CASSPNDGQASSYEQYF

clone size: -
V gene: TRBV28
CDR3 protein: CASSSGADEKLFF

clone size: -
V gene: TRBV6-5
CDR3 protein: CASSYSIAGSTQYF

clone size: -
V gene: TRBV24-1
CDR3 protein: CATSDFNSGNANTGELFF

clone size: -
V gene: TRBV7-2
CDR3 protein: CASSPRPSGSSHNEQFF

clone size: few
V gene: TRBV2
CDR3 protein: CASSEVANSPLHF

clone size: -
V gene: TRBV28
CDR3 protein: CASSLPVGGKPQHF

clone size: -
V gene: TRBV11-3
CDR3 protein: CASSSPGTGYEQYF

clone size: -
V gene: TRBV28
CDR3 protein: CASSSHGGGHYEQYF

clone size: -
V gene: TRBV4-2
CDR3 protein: CASSQVNSPPGYNEQFF

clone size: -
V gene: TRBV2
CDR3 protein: CASSELIKTQYF

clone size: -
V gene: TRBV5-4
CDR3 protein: CASSSPLGGPGEQYF

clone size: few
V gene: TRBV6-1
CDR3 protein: CASSGISGRAGTGELFF

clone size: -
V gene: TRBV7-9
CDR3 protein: CASSPGRVGEQYF

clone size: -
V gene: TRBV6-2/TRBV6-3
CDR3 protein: CASSHSGSSAYEQYF

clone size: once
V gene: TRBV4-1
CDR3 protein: CASSHRTGRDYGYTF

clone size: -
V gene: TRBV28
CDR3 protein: CATNRVFYEQYF

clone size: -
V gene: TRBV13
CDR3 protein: CASSSTNRAGYTF

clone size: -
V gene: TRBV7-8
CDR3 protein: CASSPGTSAYTGELFF

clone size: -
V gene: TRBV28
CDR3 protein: CASSRDRGPYGYTF

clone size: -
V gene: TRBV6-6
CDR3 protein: CASSLKGPISYNSPLHF

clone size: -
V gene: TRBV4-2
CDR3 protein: CASSRGTSGSTTDTDTQYF

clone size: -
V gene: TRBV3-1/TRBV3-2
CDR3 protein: CASSQTSGGNEKLFF

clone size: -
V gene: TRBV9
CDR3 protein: CASSVGFSNQPQHF

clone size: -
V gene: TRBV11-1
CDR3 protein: CASSSGTDTQYF

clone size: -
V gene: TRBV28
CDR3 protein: CASSIRTAGYGYTF

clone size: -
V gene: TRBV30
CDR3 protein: CAWSVVAGVRRTDTQYF

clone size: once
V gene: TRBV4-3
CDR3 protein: CASSLGQANTEAFF

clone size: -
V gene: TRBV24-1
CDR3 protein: CATSDLAGEQYF

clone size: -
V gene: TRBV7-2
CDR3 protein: CASTPSYNEQFF

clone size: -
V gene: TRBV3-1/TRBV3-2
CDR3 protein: CASSQDLKRAQYF

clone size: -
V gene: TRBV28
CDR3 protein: CASDGLGEAGELFF

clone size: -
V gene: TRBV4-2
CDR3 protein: CASSQAGVSLYEQYF

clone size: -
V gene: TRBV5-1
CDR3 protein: CASSLAEGGFDYGYTF

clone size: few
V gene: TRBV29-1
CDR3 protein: CSVDRQGTGGYTF